This TCR beta chain is from a study of Ad26.COV2.S vaccination and SARS-CoV-2 variants. Study at large: By the intramuscular route, Ad26.COV2.S was given once, or twice 56 days apart.

The method was immunoSEQ multiplex PCR; TCRdb's version includes in-frame clones alone and lacks a portion of them. The sample lists about 440,000 clones; around 91% were seen once. J lost 5 bases, V lost 4 bases, and 6 bases had no gene match. This CDR3 spans 15 amino acids. Germline V gene data show CDR1 as SGHNT and CDR2 as YYREEE (reference sequence). As for treatment: approximately 18 received Ad26.COV2.S at low or high dose, single or two shots; 5 received placebo; per-sample allocation not given. All samples were drawn on day 63, counting from the first vaccine or placebo injection. In the vaccine, an Ad26 vector expressed the SARS-CoV-2 spike of the Wuhan strain.

The rearrangement links TRBV5-4 to TRBJ2-7; 13 positions agree with TRBD2. The receptor was derived from a person aged 18 to 59 who received the Ad26.COV2.S COVID-19 vaccine or a placebo. This specimen was peripheral blood, taken in a trial of Ad26.COV2.S vaccine versus placebo. CDR3 residues: CASSIRTSGSHEQYF. The CDR3 region has the DNA TGTGCCAGCAGCATTCGGACTAGCGGGAGTCACGAGCAGTACTTC.